This entry lists 22 T cell receptor beta chains sequenced from one sample in a study of CD8+ T cells in alopecia areata. Treatment in this sample: oral pan-JAK inhibitor, 5-10 mg twice daily. As part of sample collection, lesional scalp punch biopsies and peripheral blood were taken from alopecia areata patients. Extracted RNA was reverse transcribed, and the resulting cDNA served as sequencing template. The data were produced by immunoSEQ multiplex PCR, yet TCRdb's version contains in-frame clones alone and is incomplete. The data show about 19,000 clones, 50% to 75% seen once. The sample was skin, taken at week 4, from a patient treated with tofacitinib. The receptors shown here come from a human donor with alopecia areata.

The CDR3 sequence: CASSLGTGVYEQYF. CDR3 nucleotide sequence: TGTGCCAGCAGCTTAGGAACAGGGGTCTACGAGCAGTACTTC. The rearrangement links TRBV11-2 to TRBJ2-7, with 7 nucleotides matching TRBD1. CDR3 length equals 14 residues. Looked up from germline, CDR1 is SGHAT and CDR2 is FQNNGV. Trimming at V came to 1 base and at J to 3 bases, leaving 3 bases not matched to a gene.

This clone was detected only a few times. The chain employs TRBV27 and TRBJ2-6; 7 nucleotides line up with TRBD2. After removal of 4 bases from V and 1 base from J, the junction contained 10 bases not matched to a gene. The CDR3 contains 18 residues. CDR1 MNHEY and CDR2 SMNVEV come from the germline V gene (reference sequence). The DNA for the CDR3 is TGTGCCAGCAGTTCCCGGGGAGGGACTACTTCTGGGGCCAACGTCCTGACTTTC. Translation gives CASSSRGGTTSGANVLTF.

The rearrangement links TRBV5-8 to TRBJ1-1; a weak D match, TRBD1 (5 bases). The germline CDR1 and CDR2 sequences are SGHTS and YDEGEE. CDR3 length equals 17 residues. Trimming shortened V by 4 bases and J by 3 bases, and 22 bases separated the two germline ends. CDR3 DNA: TGTGCCAGCAGCCCCCGGGGCCAAGGAGCGAGGGACACTGAAGCTTTCTTT. This gives the protein CASSPRGQGARDTEAFF.

CDR3 sequence reads: CASSLPQGRNYGYTF. The CDR3 region has the DNA TGTGCCAGCAGCCTACCACAGGGGCGCAACTATGGCTACACCTTC. The chain links TRBV7-2 to TRBJ1-2; 7 nucleotides agree with TRBD1. Germline trimming cut 5 bases from V and 2 bases from J; bases unmatched to any gene: 8. Germline V gene lookup returns CDR1 SGHTA and CDR2 FQGNSA. There are 15 residues in the CDR3.

This clone was observed a handful of times. The J gene is TRBJ1-6, the V gene TRBV6-9, with D perhaps TRBD1 (5 bases). Germline CDR1 is MNHGY and CDR2 is SVAAGI. The CDR3 extends over 15 amino acids. The V end was cut by 8 bases, the J end by 10 bases, with 21 bases between. Written as DNA, the CDR3 is TGTGCCAGCGCGATAGGTGGGGCCTTAGGGTCACCCCTCCACTTT. Amino acid sequence: CASAIGGALGSPLHF.

The rearrangement joins TRBV11-2 to TRBJ1-5, with D tentatively TRBD1 (5 bases). This CDR3 is built from 13 residues. The V end lost 5 bases, the J end lost 5 bases, and 10 bases lay between the germline ends. Germline V lookup: CDR1 SGHAT, CDR2 FQNNGV. CDR3 region: CASSTWTYQPQHF. The DNA of the CDR3 is TGTGCCAGCAGCACCTGGACATATCAGCCCCAGCATTTT.

The sample holds a few counts of this clone. The V call is TRBV6-5, the J call TRBJ2-7, with D perhaps matching TRBD1 (6 bases). Germline loops: CDR1 MNHEY, CDR2 SVGAGI. Trimming took 2 bases from V and 0 from J, leaving 11 bases between them. The length of the CDR3 is 15 residues. DNA of the CDR3: TGTGCCAGCAGTTACCGCCGGGACAACTCCTACGAGCAGTACTTC. Encoded protein: CASSYRRDNSYEQYF.

The chain is built from TRBV15 and TRBJ1-6, with D possibly TRBD1 on 6 matching bases. Germline CDR1 LNHNV, CDR2 YYDKDF (reference sequence). The CDR3 sequence is 14 residues long. V gave up 0 bases and J gave up 10 bases, with 10 bases separating them. The CDR3 bases are TGTGCCACCAGCAGAGAAGGGGGTGGCTCACCCCTCCACTTT. Amino acids: CATSREGGGSPLHF.

Details on this clone: Sequence at one end of the junction differs from germline and may be a read error. The J gene is TRBJ2-1, the V gene TRBV7-7; 8 nucleotides match TRBD1. The CDR3 sequence is 15 residues long. Germline CDR1 and CDR2: SSHAT and FNYEAQ (reference sequence). CDR3 in DNA: TGTGCTAGCAGTGGAGGGACAGGCTCCTACAATGAGCAGTTCTTC. Translation gives CASSGGTGSYNEQFF.

The rearrangement joins TRBV7-2 to TRBJ2-3, with TRBD2 matching 8 bases. The length of the CDR3 is 16 residues. CDR1 and CDR2 (germline): SGHTA, FQGNSA. The V gene end was trimmed by 2 bases and the J gene end by 3 bases; junction bases not matched to a gene: 7. CDR3 sequence reads: CASSLSGGHRTDTQYF. In nucleotides, the CDR3 is TGTGCCAGCAGCTTATCGGGGGGGCATAGAACAGATACGCAGTATTTT.

V and J are TRBV18 and TRBJ1-1; 8 bases are shared with TRBD1. Germline V CDR1 and CDR2: KGHSH, LQKENI. V dropped 7 bases and J dropped 1; count of bases not matched to a gene: 11. This CDR3 has 16 amino acids. CDR3 loop: CASLDRGHGWNTEAFF. The CDR3 bases are TGTGCCAGCTTAGACAGGGGACATGGGTGGAACACTGAAGCTTTCTTT. The full variable domain, in which reference TRBV18 and TRBJ1-1 provide the parts outside the CDR3, is NAGVMQNPRHLVRRRGQEARLRCSPMKGHSHVYWYRQLPEEGLKFMVYLQKENIIDESGMPKERFSAEFPKEGPSILRIQQVVRGDSAAYFCASLDRGHGWNTEAFFGQGTRLTVV.

The gene calls are TRBV5-6 and TRBJ1-3, with D possibly TRBD1 on 5 matching bases. The length of the CDR3 is 18 residues. The ends were cut back, 1 base at V and 0 bases at J, with 17 bases in the middle. The germline V gene has CDR1 SGHDT and CDR2 YYEEEE. The CDR3 DNA follows: TGTGCCAGCAGCTTGCCCGGGGGACTGACGAACTCTGGAAACACCATATATTTT. It translates to CASSLPGGLTNSGNTIYF.

This clone occurred a few times. The rearrangement uses TRBV30 and TRBJ1-1; no reliable D call. Trimming stripped 0 bases from V and 8 bases from J, with 7 bases between. This CDR3 has 11 amino acids. Germline V gene lookup returns CDR1 GTSNPN and CDR2 SVGIG (reference sequence). The CDR3 sequence: CAWSVSGEAFF. The CDR3 DNA follows: TGTGCCTGGAGTGTATCCGGGGAAGCTTTCTTT.

In nucleotides, the CDR3 is TGTGCCAGCAGCCAAGAATTAGCCGGGGTCGGGGAGCTGTTTTTT. Amino acid sequence: CASSQELAGVGELFF. The chain is built from TRBV14 and TRBJ2-2; possibly TRBD2 for D (5 bases). The CDR3 is made up of 15 amino acids. Germline CDR1 is SGHDN and CDR2 is FVKESK. V was cut by 0 bases and J by 7 bases, with 12 bases left in between. Full variable domain (remainder filled in from reference TRBV14 and TRBJ2-2): EAGVTQFPSHSVIEKGQTVTLRCDPISGHDNLYWYRRVMGKEIKFLLHFVKESKQDESGMPNNRFLAERTGGTYSTLKVQPAELEDSGVYFCASSQELAGVGELFFGEGSRLTVL.

V is TRBV6-1 and J is TRBJ2-1; 8 nucleotides align to TRBD1. Germline trimming cut 4 bases from V and 7 bases from J; bases unmatched to any gene: 12. Germline lookup yields CDR1 MNHNS and CDR2 SASEGT. The CDR3 runs to 16 residues. CDR3 DNA: TGTGCCAGCAGTGTAGGCGGACAGGGTAATTTTAATGAGCAGTTCTTC. Protein: CASSVGGQGNFNEQFF.

The table lists this clone with a few counts. The chain couples TRBV19 to TRBJ1-3; 8 bases line up with TRBD1. The V and J ends lost 5 bases and 0 bases, in that order; junction bases with no gene match: 15. This CDR3 contains 19 residues. Germline values: CDR1 LNHDA, CDR2 SQIVND (reference sequence). As DNA, the CDR3 is TGTGCCAGTAGTCCAAGGGGGGGGACAGGCGTCCGCTCTGGAAACACCATATATTTT. Protein: CASSPRGGTGVRSGNTIYF.

The chain's CDR3 is CAGGAGSQPQHF. In DNA form, the CDR3 reads TGTGCGGGAGGTGCCGGGTCCCAGCCCCAGCATTTT. The chain couples TRBV10-3 to TRBJ1-5; D ambiguous. Per the germline V gene, CDR1 is ENHRY and CDR2 is SYGVKD. This CDR3 comprises 12 residues.

Notes on this clone: Given the absence of the conserved phenylalanine or tryptophan at the CDR3 end, a read error is likely. The V and J genes are TRBV6-6 and TRBJ1-1; 7 bases map to TRBD1. V was clipped by 5 bases and J by 1 base; unmatched bases: 4. The CDR3 runs 14 residues. Germline assignment: CDR1 MNHNY and CDR2 SVGAGI (reference sequence). The CDR3 reads CASSQQGRNTEAFS. In nucleotides, the CDR3 is TGTGCCAGCAGTCAACAGGGGCGGAACACTGAAGCTTTCTCT.

In its sample, this clone was seen a few times. The chain couples TRBV28 to TRBJ2-1, with D possibly matching TRBD2 (7 bases). Trimming cost V 4 bases and J 6 bases, with 22 bases left between them. CDR1 is MDHEN, CDR2 SYDVKM, per germline. The length of the CDR3 is 17 residues. Here the CDR3 reads CASSSPTGGAAGNEQFF. In nucleotides, the CDR3 is TGTGCCAGCAGTTCACCCACGGGGGGCGCCGCCGGCAATGAGCAGTTCTTC.

The chain employs TRBV9 and TRBJ2-2; maybe TRBD2 (5 bases). Germline lookup yields CDR1 SGDLS and CDR2 YYNGEE. The CDR3 consists of 14 residues. Trimming removed 6 bases at V and 5 bases at J, with 14 bases between. The CDR3 sequence is CASNSGPRTGELFF. The CDR3 nucleotides are TGTGCCAGCAACAGCGGACCCCGTACCGGGGAGCTGTTTTTT.

The rearrangement uses TRBV23-1 and TRBJ2-7, with 7 bases fitting TRBD1. TRBV23-1 is an open reading frame, and its role is uncertain. With V trimmed by 4 bases and J by 3 bases, 18 bases remained unmatched. The CDR3 length is 18 residues. CDR3 DNA: TGCGCCAGCAGTCCCGCAAGAGAGACAGGGTCTCGGGGCTACGAGCAGTACTTC. This sequence encodes CASSPARETGSRGYEQYF.

The chain links TRBV4-2 to TRBJ2-2; no clear D gene. This CDR3 comprises 16 residues. The V end was cut by 3 bases, the J end by 6 bases, with 17 bases between. Germline V gene lookup returns CDR1 LGHNA and CDR2 YNFKEQ. CDR3 in DNA: TGTGCCAGCAGCCATACACAGAAACTGAAGGCCGGGGAGCTGTTTTTT. This sequence encodes CASSHTQKLKAGELFF.